This TCR delta chain is drawn from a study of gamma-delta T cells after stem cell transplantation. With 0 bases clipped from V and 0 bases from J, the junction kept 2 bases outside the gene matches. Germline lookup yields CDR1 GEAIGNYY and CDR2 EKD. The CDR3 is 15 amino acids. This clone was seen a handful of times. TCRdb re-called the RT-PCR reads with CATT. The sample includes about 2,800 delta-chain clones, around 3.4% seen only once; the top ten take 28%. The sequenced material came from gamma-delta T cells. V gene TRDV2 combines with J gene TRDJ1, with TRDD3 matching over 8 bases. This receptor was taken from a human donor. It is not recorded whose cells these are; they may come from a transplant donor. The CDR3 here is CACDTLGEYTDKLIF. The CDR3 DNA reads TGTGCCTGTGACACCCTGGGGGAGTACACCGATAAACTCATCTTT.